A selection of T cell receptor beta chains follows, all from one sample in a study of T cells in Graves' hyperthyroidism and ophthalmopathy. TCRdb passed the multiplex PCR reads through MiXCR, listing each CDR3 protein once. The data contain under 300,000 distinct CDR3 sequences, roughly an eighth of them singletons. The material sequenced was blood. Receptor source: a woman aged 40 to 55 with Graves' hyperthyroidism. The CDR3 runs from the conserved cysteine through the conserved F or W. Fields, in order: V gene, J gene, clone size, D gene, CDR3 protein, CDR3 DNA. D genes are given only for firm matches. The size of a clone is reported for some rows only, either as once, few or many, or as a class for expanded clones.

TRBV28	TRBJ2-7	many	TRBD2	CASSFHTGRAYEQYF	TGTGCCAGCAGTTTCCATACGGGGAGGGCGTACGAGCAGTACTTC
TRBV24-1	TRBJ2-1	.	TRBD2	CATSERTSGKGEQFF	TGTGCCACCAGTGAACGGACTAGCGGGAAGGGGGAGCAGTTCTTC
TRBV6-1	TRBJ1-5	many	.	CASSEGYSNQPQHF	TGTGCCAGCAGTGAAGGGTATAGCAATCAGCCCCAGCATTTT
TRBV6-1	TRBJ1-6	.	.	CASSRTENSPLHF	TGTGCCAGCAGTCGGACAGAAAATTCACCCCTCCACTTT
TRBV14	TRBJ2-1	few	TRBD2	CASSQWGGGRNEQFF	TGTGCCAGCAGCCAATGGGGGGGAGGGCGCAATGAGCAGTTCTTC
TRBV24-1	TRBJ1-5	many	TRBD1	CATSDSGQERVNQPQHF	TGTGCCACCAGTGACTCAGGACAGGAAAGGGTAAATCAGCCCCAGCATTTT
TRBV2	TRBJ2-7	many	.	CASRTSGGRPEQYF	TGTGCCAGCAGGACCTCTGGTGGGAGACCCGAGCAGTACTTC
TRBV12-3/TRBV12-4	TRBJ1-1	few	.	CASSRTGTGYTEAFF	TGTGCCAGCAGCCGCACCGGAACAGGGTACACTGAAGCTTTCTTT
TRBV7-9	TRBJ2-7	.	.	CASSLGSQAGHYEQYF	TGTGCCAGCAGCTTAGGATCCCAAGCGGGCCACTACGAGCAGTACTTC
TRBV12-3/TRBV12-4	TRBJ1-1	many	.	CASSFPRGMNTEAFF	TGTGCCAGCAGTTTTCCCAGAGGGATGAACACTGAAGCTTTCTTT
TRBV20-1	TRBJ1-1	many	.	CSARPTGRGAFF	TGCAGTGCTAGGCCTACGGGGCGGGGGGCTTTCTTT
TRBV4-1	TRBJ1-2	.	.	CASSQVGRTDYGYTF	TGCGCCAGCAGCCAAGTAGGCCGCACTGACTATGGCTACACCTTC
TRBV7-2	TRBJ2-1	many	.	CASSFRGVVSDEQFF	TGTGCCAGCAGCTTTAGGGGGGTCGTTAGTGATGAGCAGTTCTTC
TRBV12-3/TRBV12-4	TRBJ2-1	many	.	CASRSTRDEQFF	TGTGCCAGCAGATCGACGCGGGATGAGCAGTTCTTC
TRBV7-2	TRBJ2-2	many	TRBD1	CASSSQGAGSTGELFF	TGTGCCAGCAGCTCACAGGGGGCAGGTAGCACCGGGGAGCTGTTTTTT
TRBV6-2/TRBV6-3	TRBJ2-3	many	.	CASSTSSSDSTDTQYF	TGTGCCAGCAGTACCTCCTCTAGCGATTCCACAGATACGCAGTATTTT
TRBV19	TRBJ2-2	few	.	CASSIMDAGELFF	TGTGCCAGTAGTATAATGGACGCCGGGGAGCTGTTTTTT
TRBV10-3	TRBJ2-5	many	TRBD1	CAISRGLGETQYF	TGTGCCATCAGCAGGGGGCTGGGGGAGACCCAGTACTTC
TRBV19	TRBJ1-5	.	.	CGSRGPNQPQHF	TGTGGGAGCAGGGGCCCCAATCAGCCCCAGCATTTT
TRBV29-1	TRBJ2-5	many	TRBD2	CSVDPSGSGETQYF	TGCAGCGTCGATCCCAGCGGGAGTGGAGAGACCCAGTACTTC
TRBV12-3/TRBV12-4	TRBJ2-1	.	.	CASSFGAVRNEQFF	TGTGCCAGCAGTTTTGGGGCCGTGAGGAATGAGCAGTTCTTC
TRBV12-3/TRBV12-4	TRBJ1-2	many	.	CASSRQGLTNYGYTF	TGTGCCAGCAGTCGTCAGGGTTTAACTAACTATGGCTACACCTTC
TRBV6-1	TRBJ2-5	many	.	CASRGTFQETQYF	TGTGCCAGTCGTGGGACTTTCCAAGAGACCCAGTACTTC
TRBV2	TRBJ2-5	many	.	CASRYRTTQETQYF	TGTGCCAGCAGGTACCGGACCACCCAAGAGACCCAGTACTTC
TRBV20-1	TRBJ2-3	many	.	CSAKRGVLDTQYF	TGCAGTGCTAAAAGGGGGGTTTTGGATACGCAGTATTTT
TRBV27	TRBJ2-1	few	TRBD1	CASRQGVYNEQFF	TGTGCCAGCAGACAGGGGGTCTACAATGAGCAGTTCTTC
TRBV20-1	TRBJ2-3	many	TRBD1	CSALKGAPGTQYF	TGCAGCGCGCTCAAGGGGGCCCCCGGTACGCAGTATTTT
TRBV28	TRBJ1-1	many	.	CASSWRPEENTEAFF	TGTGCCAGCAGTTGGAGACCGGAGGAGAACACTGAAGCTTTCTTT
TRBV12-3/TRBV12-4	TRBJ1-1	.	.	CASSPRRRISEAFF	TGTGCCAGCAGCCCAAGGCGGAGAATCTCTGAAGCTTTCTTT